Each of the 2 T cell receptor beta chains below was sequenced from the same sample in a study of somatic mutations in cytotoxic T cells in rheumatoid arthritis. The data were produced by immunoSEQ multiplex PCR, yet TCRdb's version contains in-frame clones alone and is incomplete. The table has 15,000 or so clones, 79% seen once. What was sequenced was CD8+ T cells sorted from blood. The receptors were gathered from an adult with rheumatoid arthritis.

The rearrangement joins TRBV7-9 to TRBJ2-5; 9 bases map to TRBD1. Looked up from germline, CDR1 is SEHNR and CDR2 is FQNEAQ (reference sequence). This CDR3 region has 13 residues. V lost 5 bases and J lost 4; bases outside the gene matches: 2. DNA for the CDR3: TGTGCCAGCAGCACGGACAGGGGAGAGACCCAGTACTTC. Translated, it gives CASSTDRGETQYF.

The rearrangement uses TRBV9 and TRBJ2-7; a possible D gene is TRBD2 (7 bases). Germline CDR1 reads SGDLS; CDR2 reads YYNGEE. With 4 bases removed from V and 2 bases from J, the gap between germline ends came to 13 bases. The CDR3 extends over 14 amino acids. The CDR3 spells CASSMGGATYEQYF. The CDR3 DNA follows: TGTGCCAGCAGCATGGGGGGGGCAACCTACGAGCAGTACTTC. Supplemented by reference TRBV9 and TRBJ2-7, the full variable domain reads DSGVTQTPKHLITATGQRVTLRCSPRSGDLSVYWYQQSLDQGLQFLIQYYNGEERAKGNILERFSAQQFPDLHSELNLSSLELGDSALYFCASSMGGATYEQYFGPGTRLTVT.